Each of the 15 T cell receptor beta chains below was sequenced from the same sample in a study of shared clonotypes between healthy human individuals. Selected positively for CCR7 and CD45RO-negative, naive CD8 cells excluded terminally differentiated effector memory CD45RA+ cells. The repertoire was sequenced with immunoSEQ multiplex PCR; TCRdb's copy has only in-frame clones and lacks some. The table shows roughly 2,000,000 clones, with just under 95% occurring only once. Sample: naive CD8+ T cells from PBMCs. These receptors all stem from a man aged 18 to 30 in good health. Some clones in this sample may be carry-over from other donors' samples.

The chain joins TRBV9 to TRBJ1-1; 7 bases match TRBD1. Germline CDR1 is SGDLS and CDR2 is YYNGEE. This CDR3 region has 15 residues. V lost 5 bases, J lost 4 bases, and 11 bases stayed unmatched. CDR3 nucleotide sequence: TGTGCCAGCAGAGAACACAGGGGAGAGGGCACTGAAGCTTTCTTT. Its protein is CASREHRGEGTEAFF.

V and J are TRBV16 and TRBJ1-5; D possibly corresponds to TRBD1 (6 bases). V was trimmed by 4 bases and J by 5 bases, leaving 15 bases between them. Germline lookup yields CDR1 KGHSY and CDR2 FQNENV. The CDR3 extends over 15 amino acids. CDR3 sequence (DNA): TGTGCCAGCAGCCGCACCCGGGACACATATCAGCCCCAGCATTTT. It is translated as CASSRTRDTYQPQHF.

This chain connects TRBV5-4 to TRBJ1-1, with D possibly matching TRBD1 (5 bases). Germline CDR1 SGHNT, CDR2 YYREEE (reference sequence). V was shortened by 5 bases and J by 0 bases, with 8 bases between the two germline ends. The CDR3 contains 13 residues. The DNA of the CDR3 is TGTGCCAGCAGGGGGCGTATGAACACTGAAGCTTTCTTT. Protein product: CASRGRMNTEAFF. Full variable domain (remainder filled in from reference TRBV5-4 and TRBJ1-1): ETGVTQSPTHLIKTRGQQVTLRCSSQSGHNTVSWYQQALGQGPQFIFQYYREEENGRGNFPPRFSGLQFPNYSSELNVNALELDDSALYLCASRGRMNTEAFFGQGTRLTVV.

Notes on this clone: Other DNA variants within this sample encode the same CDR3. As DNA, the CDR3 is TGTGCCAGCAGTTCAACAGGGGGCAATGAGCAGTTCTTC. As protein: CASSSTGGNEQFF. The chain links TRBV27 to TRBJ2-1; TRBD1 agrees at 8 bases. CDR1 is MNHEY, CDR2 SMNVEV, per germline (reference sequence). The V and J ends lost 4 bases and 6 bases, in that order; junction bases with no gene match: 2. The length of the CDR3 is 13 residues.

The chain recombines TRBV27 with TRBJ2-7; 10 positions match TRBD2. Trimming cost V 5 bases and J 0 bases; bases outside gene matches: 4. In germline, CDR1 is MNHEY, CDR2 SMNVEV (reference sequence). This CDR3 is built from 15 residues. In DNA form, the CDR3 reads TGTGCCAGCAGTGTCTGGACTAGCGGCTCCTACGAGCAGTACTTC. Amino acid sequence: CASSVWTSGSYEQYF.

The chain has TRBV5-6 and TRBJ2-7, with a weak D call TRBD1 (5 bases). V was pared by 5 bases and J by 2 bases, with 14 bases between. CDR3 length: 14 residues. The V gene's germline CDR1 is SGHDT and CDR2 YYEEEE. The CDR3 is CASRVVGPPYEQYF. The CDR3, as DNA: TGTGCCAGCAGGGTCGTGGGGCCCCCCTACGAGCAGTACTTC.

In nucleotides, the CDR3 is TGTGCCAGCAGCTTAACCCCCGGTGCAGGGGAACCTGAAGCTTTCTTT. This translates into CASSLTPGAGEPEAFF. This sequence joins TRBV7-3 and TRBJ1-1; a weak D match, TRBD1 (6 bases). CDR1 and CDR2 from the germline V gene are SGHTA and FQGTGA. Trimming stripped 0 bases from V and 6 bases from J, with 17 bases between. CDR3 size: 16 residues.

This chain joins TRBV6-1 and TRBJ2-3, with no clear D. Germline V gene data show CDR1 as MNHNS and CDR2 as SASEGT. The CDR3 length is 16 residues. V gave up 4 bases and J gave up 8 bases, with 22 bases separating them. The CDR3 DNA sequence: TGTGCCAGCAGTGGTCCGGGCCCCGTCGGTGAGTTTACGCAGTATTTT. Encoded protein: CASSGPGPVGEFTQYF.

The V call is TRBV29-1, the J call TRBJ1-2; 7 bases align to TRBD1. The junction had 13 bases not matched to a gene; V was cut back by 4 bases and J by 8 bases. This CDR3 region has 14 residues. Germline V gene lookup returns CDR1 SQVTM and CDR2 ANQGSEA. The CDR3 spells CSVVEGGALGGYTF. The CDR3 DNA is TGCAGCGTTGTTGAAGGGGGCGCCTTAGGGGGCTACACCTTC.

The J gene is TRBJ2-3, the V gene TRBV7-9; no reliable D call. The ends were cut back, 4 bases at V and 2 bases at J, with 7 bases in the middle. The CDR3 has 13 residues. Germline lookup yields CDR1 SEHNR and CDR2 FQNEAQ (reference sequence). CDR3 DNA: TGTGCCAGCAGCTCACGGAACACAGATACGCAGTATTTT. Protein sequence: CASSSRNTDTQYF. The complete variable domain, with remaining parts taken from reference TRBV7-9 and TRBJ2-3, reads DTGVSQNPRHKITKRGQNVTFRCDPISEHNRLYWYRQTLGQGPEFLTYFQNEAQLEKSRLLSDRFSAERPKGSFSTLEIQRTEQGDSAMYLCASSSRNTDTQYFGPGTRLTVL.

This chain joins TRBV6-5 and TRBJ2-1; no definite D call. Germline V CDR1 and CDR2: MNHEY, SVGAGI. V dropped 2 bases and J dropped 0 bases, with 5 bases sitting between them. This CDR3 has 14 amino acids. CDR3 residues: CASSYRNSYNEQFF. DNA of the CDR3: TGTGCCAGCAGTTACCGAAACTCCTACAATGAGCAGTTCTTC.

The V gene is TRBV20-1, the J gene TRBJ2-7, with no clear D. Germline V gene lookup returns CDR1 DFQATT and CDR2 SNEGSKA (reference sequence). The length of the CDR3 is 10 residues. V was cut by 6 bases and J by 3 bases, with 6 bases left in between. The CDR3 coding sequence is TGCAGTGCCCACGACTACGAGCAGTACTTC. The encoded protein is CSAHDYEQYF.

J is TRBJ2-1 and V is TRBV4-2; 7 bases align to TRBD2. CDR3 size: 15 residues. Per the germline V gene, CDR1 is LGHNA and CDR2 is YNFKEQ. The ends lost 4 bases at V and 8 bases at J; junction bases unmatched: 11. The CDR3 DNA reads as TGTGCCAGCAGCCCTAGCGGAGTCTGGTCGGATGAGCAGTTCTTC. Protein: CASSPSGVWSDEQFF.

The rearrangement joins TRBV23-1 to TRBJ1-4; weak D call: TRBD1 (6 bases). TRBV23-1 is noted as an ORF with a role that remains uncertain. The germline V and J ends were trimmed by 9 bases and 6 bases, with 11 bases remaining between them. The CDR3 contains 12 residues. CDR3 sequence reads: CARNRVDEKLFF. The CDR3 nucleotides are TGCGCCAGGAACAGGGTGGATGAAAAACTGTTTTTT.

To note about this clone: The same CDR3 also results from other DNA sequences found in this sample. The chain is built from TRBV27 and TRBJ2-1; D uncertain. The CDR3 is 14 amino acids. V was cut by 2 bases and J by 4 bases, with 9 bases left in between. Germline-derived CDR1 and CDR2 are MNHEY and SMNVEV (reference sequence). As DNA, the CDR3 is TGTGCCAGCAGTTTACGAGACGGGTACAATGAGCAGTTCTTC. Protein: CASSLRDGYNEQFF.